This T cell receptor (beta chain) appears in the sequencing data of a study of T cells in localized non-small cell lung cancer. General study findings and limits: The greatest T cell clonality was found in uninvolved adjacent lung (higher than in tumor). With higher T cell density in blood came longer overall survival. Owing to sequencing of a solitary tumor region, heterogeneity cannot be discounted.

Produced via immunoSEQ multiplex PCR; TCRdb's table is partial and in-frame only. The profile shows about 41,000 clones, 86% of them singletons. Germline V CDR1 and CDR2: MNHEY, SMNVEV (reference sequence). This CDR3 comprises 17 residues. The V end lost 5 bases, the J end lost 3 bases, and 19 bases lay between the germline ends. A word on this clone: Its antigen is undetermined.

The receptor's source is a woman aged 18-49 years with stage III lung adenocarcinoma. The sample consisted of peripheral blood, taken before any cancer treatment. V usage is TRBV27 and J usage is TRBJ1-4; D possibly corresponds to TRBD1 (5 bases). The CDR3 DNA reads as TGTGCCAGCAGTCCCGGAACCCTCAGGGAGCCTAATGAAAAACTGTTTTTT. Protein: CASSPGTLREPNEKLFF. The whole variable domain, filled in from reference TRBV27 and TRBJ1-4, reads EAQVTQNPRYLITVTGKKLTVTCSQNMNHEYMSWYRQDPGLGLRQIYYSMNVEVTDKGDVPEGYKVSRKEKRNFPLILESPSPNQTSLYFCASSPGTLREPNEKLFFGSGTQLSVL.